The clone carrying this TCR beta chain occurred a few times. Germline assignment: CDR1 SEHNR and CDR2 FQNEAQ (reference sequence). Trimming cost V 4 bases and J 7 bases; bases outside gene matches: 8. There are 16 residues in the CDR3. This sample was taken from a study of identical twins. Each CDR3 protein is one row after TCRdb ran MiXCR on the 5' RACE reads. Here the sample spans roughly 200,000 distinct CDR3 sequences, approximately 16% being singletons. These data were also filed under a second study, of T cells expressing NK-cell markers. That paper adds: In several experiments, sorting was restricted to alpha-beta TCR T cells by an anti-gamma-delta TCR antibody.

Sequencing was carried out using CD8+ T cells sorted from blood. This chain uses TRBV7-9 with TRBJ2-1; 12 bases map to TRBD2. This TCR derives from a woman aged 18-29 years in good health. CDR3 amino acids: CASSSPMGLAGNEQFF. Here the CDR3 DNA reads TGTGCCAGCAGCTCCCCGATGGGACTAGCGGGTAATGAGCAGTTCTTC.